What follows describes a single TCR beta chain. It has no known antigen specificity. Per-nucleotide qualities are absent, and no much larger clonotype sits a single base away. The collaborating institutions used their own protocols to collect whole blood in K2EDTA tubes. For TCRbeta analysis, collaborators shipped samples as frozen whole blood, isolated PBMCs, or DNA extracted from either of those sample types. TCRbeta CDR3 regions were amplified from genomic DNA using the immunoSEQ Assay, a bias-controlled multiplex PCR. Per the authors' processing: Within the assay, amplification of reference gene primers was used to estimate how many nucleated cells each sample contained. To quantify the absolute abundance of each unique TCRbeta CDR3 rearrangement, sequence reads were collapsed and filtered. Productive Simpson clonality was computed per sample as the square root of Simpson's diversity index over productive rearrangements. Held by TCRdb, this immuneACCESS table contains in-frame sequences only and omits some clones. Under half of the omission traces to an unresolved V gene where checked; the cause of the rest is unknown. V, J and clone size derive from that table, while D and trimming were established from the DNA sequence. A total of about 250,000 clones appear in this sample, roughly 86% of them only once. The ten most abundant clones make up around 0.78% of the sample.

The record originates from a study of blood T cell repertoires in COVID-19 (dated by TCRdb to the early 2020s). About the investigation overall: The collaborator samples originated in the United States, Italy and Spain and spanned the acute and convalescent phases of COVID-19. The material from the prospective study consisted of cDNA or gDNA derived from T cells, B-cell-depleted T cells, or PBMCs. Subjects who had been exposed to COVID-19, were actively infected with it, or had recovered from it provided the deeply sampled blood TCRbeta repertoires that made up the dataset. The repertoires were released in a freely available public database meant as a resource for research on the immune response to SARS-CoV-2. Samples were obtained from the ongoing ImmuneRACE study (first 160 participants) and from 1,254 subjects provided by 6 global collaborators. Nearly every sample came with metadata listing a de-identified subject ID, COVID-19 status, age in years and sex. Where HLA class I and class II types were available, the types were taken from metadata supplied by the sample provider, not from assay-based typing. What the work shows at the level of the full study, not this receptor alone: Clinical and demographic metadata were provided uncurated, with the amount varying by source and participant.

CDR1 LNHDA and CDR2 SQIVND were looked up in the germline V gene (reference sequence). Its CDR3 holds 13 amino acids, cysteine through phenylalanine. Only the CDR3 DNA is retained, 39 bases long and in frame from the first base. V lost 3 bases and J lost 6 bases; the stretch between them is 10 bases long. This receptor chain uses TRBV19 and TRBJ2-3, with a weak D call of TRBD2 (5 bases match). Sequenced input: peripheral blood. The sequence was collected from a woman under 40 with acute or convalescent COVID-19. The bases read TGTGCCAGTAGTATGCGGACGGGGGATACGCAGTATTTT. This sequence encodes CASSMRTGDTQYF.